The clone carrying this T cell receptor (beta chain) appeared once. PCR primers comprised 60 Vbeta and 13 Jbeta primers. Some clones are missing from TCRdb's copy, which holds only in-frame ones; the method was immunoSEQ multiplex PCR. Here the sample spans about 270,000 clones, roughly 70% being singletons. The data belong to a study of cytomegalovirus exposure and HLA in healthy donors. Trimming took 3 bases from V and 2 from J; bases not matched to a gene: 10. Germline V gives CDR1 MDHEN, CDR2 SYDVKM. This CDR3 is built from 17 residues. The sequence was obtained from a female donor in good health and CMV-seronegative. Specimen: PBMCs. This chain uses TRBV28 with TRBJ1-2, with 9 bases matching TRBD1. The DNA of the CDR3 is TGTGCCAGCAGTTTCCCGGGACAGGGAATAAAGAACTATGGCTACACCTTC. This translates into CASSFPGQGIKNYGYTF.